These 21 T cell receptor beta chains came from one sample sequenced in a study of shared clonotypes between healthy human individuals. The method was immunoSEQ multiplex PCR; TCRdb's version includes in-frame clones alone and lacks a portion of them. The top ten hold roughly 0.13% of the sample, which has more than 2 million clones, approximately 94% seen once. The sequenced sample consisted of naive CD4+ T cells sorted from blood. Specified subset: CD45RA+ positively selected. The receptors stem from a man aged 18 to 29 in good health.

V is TRBV6-6 and J is TRBJ1-1, with D possibly TRBD1 on 6 matching bases. V lost 5 bases, J lost 10 bases, and 20 bases lay in between. Per the germline V gene, CDR1 is MNHNY and CDR2 is SVGAGI (reference sequence). The CDR3 has 14 residues. CDR3 residues: CASSLQGGGRVAFF. CDR3 nucleotide sequence: TGTGCCAGCAGTCTCCAAGGCGGGGGGCGGGTAGCTTTCTTT.

The chain couples TRBV9 to TRBJ2-7; 10 bases line up with TRBD2. This CDR3 comprises 15 residues. The V and J ends lost 4 bases and 6 bases, in that order; junction bases with no gene match: 10. CDR1 and CDR2 (germline): SGDLS, YYNGEE. As DNA, the CDR3 is TGTGCCAGCAGCACCCTAGCGGGGGCAGAGGGCGAGCAGTACTTC. Amino acids: CASSTLAGAEGEQYF.

The chain is built from TRBV28 and TRBJ1-2; 8 nucleotides match TRBD1. Germline CDR1 reads MDHEN; CDR2 reads SYDVKM. The CDR3 is made up of 16 amino acids. The V gene end was trimmed by 6 bases and the J gene end by 8 bases; junction bases not matched to a gene: 17. This chain's CDR3 is CASRPPTGAASSGYTF. The DNA for the CDR3 is TGTGCCAGCAGACCCCCGACAGGGGCGGCTTCCTCCGGCTACACCTTC.

The CDR3, as DNA: TGTGCCAGCTGGGCGGAGGGTCATTCTGATGGCTACACCTTC. This gives the protein CASWAEGHSDGYTF. The gene calls are TRBV28 and TRBJ1-2; D not resolved. Germline lookup yields CDR1 MDHEN and CDR2 SYDVKM. This CDR3 has 14 amino acids. V was shortened by 8 bases and J by 6 bases, with 19 bases between the two germline ends.

The CDR3 here is CASSLEGMPAFF. The CDR3 region has the DNA TGCGCCAGCAGCTTGGAGGGGATGCCTGCTTTCTTT. This chain connects TRBV5-1 to TRBJ1-1; the D gene is possibly TRBD1 (5 bases). Germline V lookup: CDR1 SGHRS, CDR2 YFSETQ. Deletions cut 0 bases from V and 11 bases from J, with 11 bases between. This CDR3 contains 12 residues.

This chain joins TRBV27 and TRBJ2-6; maybe TRBD1 (5 bases). Per the germline V gene, CDR1 is MNHEY and CDR2 is SMNVEV (reference sequence). The CDR3 is 15 amino acids. V gave up 5 bases and J gave up 1 base, with 9 bases separating them. The DNA for the CDR3 is TGTGCCAGCAGTGGGGCACTGTCTGGGGCCAACGTCCTGACTTTC. It codes for CASSGALSGANVLTF.

Remarks on this clone: The same CDR3 is also encoded by other DNA sequences in this sample. The chain's CDR3 is CASSVQGRSYEQYF. CDR3 coding DNA: TGTGCCAGCAGTGTACAGGGGAGGTCCTACGAGCAGTACTTC. V is TRBV2 and J is TRBJ2-7; D might be TRBD1 (7 bases). The CDR3 contains 14 residues. Per germline, CDR1 SNHLY and CDR2 FYNNEI. Trimming took off 4 bases at V and 1 base at J, with 11 bases between the two ends.

The chain uses TRBV28 and TRBJ1-5; D unclear. The CDR3 has 14 residues. V was cut by 2 bases and J by 4 bases, with 9 bases left in between. The germline V gene encodes CDR1 MDHEN and CDR2 SYDVKM. CDR3 in amino acids: CASSLDTRNQPQHF. The CDR3 DNA follows: TGTGCCAGCAGTTTAGATACAAGGAATCAGCCCCAGCATTTT.

The genes are TRBV4-2 and TRBJ2-6, with TRBD1 identical over 10 bases. The CDR3 is 18 amino acids. The germline gives CDR1 LGHNA, CDR2 YNFKEQ. J lost 2 bases, V lost 1 base, and 5 bases had no gene match. The CDR3, as DNA: TGTGCCAGCAGCCAAGTGGGGACAGGGGTCCCTGGGGCCAACGTCCTGACTTTC. Encoded protein: CASSQVGTGVPGANVLTF.

The V and J genes are TRBV28 and TRBJ1-5; no reliable D call. This CDR3 has 14 amino acids. Germline CDR1 and CDR2: MDHEN and SYDVKM. With 6 bases removed from V and 7 bases from J, the gap between germline ends came to 16 bases. CDR3 in amino acids: CASSQRSVYQPQHF. In nucleotides, the CDR3 is TGTGCCAGCAGCCAAAGATCCGTTTACCAGCCCCAGCATTTT.

The genes are TRBV30 and TRBJ2-1; 7 nucleotides line up with TRBD2. In germline, CDR1 is GTSNPN, CDR2 SVGIG (reference sequence). The V segment lost 2 bases and the J segment 15 bases; nucleotides outside the gene matches: 10. This CDR3 is built from 12 residues. CDR3 residues: CAWSPSGGRRFF. The CDR3 bases are TGTGCCTGGAGTCCTAGCGGCGGTCGAAGGTTCTTC.

The J gene is TRBJ2-2, the V gene TRBV5-1, with 7 bases lining up with TRBD2. In germline, CDR1 is SGHRS, CDR2 YFSETQ. J was trimmed by 4 bases and V by 1 base; bases with no gene match: 4. CDR3 length: 15 residues. CDR3 coding DNA: TGCGCCAGCAGCTTGCCAGCGGGAACCACCGGGGAGCTGTTTTTT. Protein sequence: CASSLPAGTTGELFF.

The sample holds a few counts of this clone. The sample carries other DNA sequences with the same CDR3. The rearrangement joins TRBV5-1 to TRBJ2-1, with 14 bases identical to TRBD2. Germline CDR1 SGHRS, CDR2 YFSETQ. The length of the CDR3 is 17 residues. V trimming: 4 bases; J trimming: 0 bases; junction bases outside the gene matches: 3. The CDR3 DNA reads as TGCGCCAGCAGCCTTGGGACTAGCGGGAGCTCCTACAATGAGCAGTTCTTC. This sequence encodes CASSLGTSGSSYNEQFF. Complete variable domain (other parts from reference TRBV5-1 and TRBJ2-1): KAGVTQTPRYLIKTRGQQVTLSCSPISGHRSVSWYQQTPGQGLQFLFEYFSETQRNKGNFPGRFSGRQFSNSRSEMNVSTLELGDSALYLCASSLGTSGSSYNEQFFGPGTRLTVL.

V gene TRBV4-3 combines with J gene TRBJ1-5; D not certain. The ends were cut back, 0 bases at V and 1 base at J, with 7 bases in the middle. CDR3 length equals 15 residues. The germline V gene has CDR1 LGHNA and CDR2 YSLEER. The CDR3 here is CASSQENSSNQPQHF. Here the CDR3 DNA reads TGCGCCAGCAGCCAAGAGAACAGCAGCAATCAGCCCCAGCATTTT.

V gene TRBV29-1 combines with J gene TRBJ2-5; tentatively, D is TRBD2 (5 bases). The V gene lost 1 base and the J gene lost 5 bases, with 11 bases spanning the gap. The length of the CDR3 is 13 residues. Germline V gene data show CDR1 as SQVTM and CDR2 as ANQGSEA. The CDR3, as DNA: TGCAGCGTTGAAGCCTTTCCGGGGGAGACCCAGTACTTC. As protein: CSVEAFPGETQYF.

The gene calls are TRBV6-1 and TRBJ1-6; a possible D gene is TRBD1 (6 bases). Germline loops: CDR1 MNHNS, CDR2 SASEGT. The ends were cut back, 7 bases at V and 6 bases at J, with 19 bases in the middle. The CDR3 is 16 residues long. The CDR3 region has the DNA TGTGCCAGCACCGAAGCGTACAGGGATGGTAATTCACCCCTCCACTTT. Translated: CASTEAYRDGNSPLHF.

The rearrangement joins TRBV18 to TRBJ1-2; a weak D match, TRBD1 (5 bases). Germline CDR1 reads KGHSH; CDR2 reads LQKENI. V was shortened by 6 bases and J by 4 bases, with 18 bases between the two germline ends. The CDR3 extends over 15 amino acids. In DNA form, the CDR3 reads TGTGCCAGCTCCCCAGCAGGCAGCGGGGCCTATGGCTACACCTTC. This gives the protein CASSPAGSGAYGYTF.

About this clone itself: Other DNA sequences in the same sample also yield this CDR3. The chain is built from TRBV6-6 and TRBJ2-7, with D possibly being TRBD1 (6 bases). Germline V gene sequence: CDR1 MNHNY, CDR2 SVGAGI (reference sequence). The CDR3 is 13 amino acids. V was cut by 5 bases and J by 0 bases, with 8 bases left in between. In DNA form, the CDR3 reads TGTGCCAGCAGTCGGACAGACTCCTACGAGCAGTACTTC. Translated: CASSRTDSYEQYF.

This clone has just one count. The rearrangement uses TRBV9 and TRBJ2-5, with D possibly being TRBD1 or TRBD2 (6 bases each). The length of the CDR3 is 15 residues. V lost 0 bases and J lost 3, with 12 bases in between. From germline, CDR1 is SGDLS and CDR2 YYNGEE. CDR3 amino acids: CASSVGGGPEETQYF. The CDR3 nucleotides are TGTGCCAGCAGCGTAGGAGGGGGGCCAGAAGAGACCCAGTACTTC.

The rearrangement uses TRBV10-3 and TRBJ2-1, with 10 bases matching TRBD2. The junction had 9 bases not matched to a gene; V was cut back by 8 bases and J by 2 bases. Per the germline V gene, CDR1 is ENHRY and CDR2 is SYGVKD. The CDR3 is made up of 16 amino acids. CDR3 nucleotide sequence: TGTGCCATCGGGAGTATAGCGGGAGGACCCTACAATGAGCAGTTCTTC. Translation gives CAIGSIAGGPYNEQFF.

This chain joins TRBV27 and TRBJ1-6, with unresolved D. Germline loops: CDR1 MNHEY, CDR2 SMNVEV (reference sequence). CDR3 length: 17 amino acids. V was clipped by 7 bases and J by 0 bases, with 16 bases between them. The CDR3: CASKDGTQSSYNSPLHF. The CDR3 bases are TGTGCCAGCAAGGACGGAACACAGAGCTCCTATAATTCACCCCTCCACTTT.